What follows are 16 T cell receptor beta chains derived from one specimen sequenced in a study of long-term antiretroviral therapy in people with HIV. The assay used was immunoSEQ (version v3.0), run at survey level. TCRdb's table, derived via immunoSEQ multiplex PCR, lists solely in-frame clones and lacks some. Of about 38,000 clones listed, over 75% are singletons. This material consisted of unsorted PBMCs, taken 1.5 years after starting antiretroviral therapy. The origin of the receptors is a man between 18 and 35 years old with HIV.

The count of this clone is one. The rearrangement uses TRBV5-1 and TRBJ2-7; 7 bases map to TRBD1. The CDR3 totals 14 residues. The V gene end was trimmed by 3 bases and the J gene end by 6 bases; junction bases not matched to a gene: 9. The germline CDR1 and CDR2 sequences are SGHRS and YFSETQ. CDR3 in DNA: TGCGCCAGCAGCTGGGTGAAGGGGGCTGGCGAGCAGTACTTC. It specifies CASSWVKGAGEQYF.

This clone occurred a few times. J is TRBJ1-1 and V is TRBV4-1; unclear D gene. Germline V lookup: CDR1 MGHRA, CDR2 YSYEKL. V gave up 4 bases and J gave up 0 bases, with 12 bases separating them. CDR3 size: 15 residues. The CDR3 DNA reads as TGCGCCAGCAGCCCTCTGGGCAGCTTGAACACTGAAGCTTTCTTT. Protein sequence: CASSPLGSLNTEAFF.

DNA for the CDR3: TGCGCCAGCAGCCCCGGGGAGGGAGGGCAGGCTGAGCAGTTCTTC. Its translation is CASSPGEGGQAEQFF. The rearrangement joins TRBV4-3 to TRBJ2-1, with 7 bases lining up with TRBD2. After removal of 4 bases from V and 9 bases from J, the junction contained 12 bases not matched to a gene. CDR1 is LGHNA and CDR2 is YSLEER in the germline V gene. This CDR3 spans 15 amino acids.

V is TRBV4-3 and J is TRBJ2-7; TRBD2 matches at 7 bases. V lost 3 bases to trimming and J lost 5 bases; unmatched junction nucleotides: 4. The germline V gene encodes CDR1 LGHNA and CDR2 YSLEER. CDR3 length: 13 residues. The CDR3 coding sequence is TGCGCCAGCAGCCATGGACTAGTCAACGAGCAGTACTTC. It translates to CASSHGLVNEQYF.

V usage is TRBV6-5 and J usage is TRBJ2-5; D gene unclear. Germline CDR1 reads MNHEY; CDR2 reads SVGAGI. Trimming took 8 bases from V and 3 from J, leaving 7 bases between them. The CDR3 is 11 residues long. CDR3 region: CASGSEETQYF. The CDR3 DNA follows: TGTGCCAGCGGGTCGGAAGAGACCCAGTACTTC.

This chain joins TRBV21-1 and TRBJ1-2; TRBD1, as called in the table, went unchecked against the DNA. TRBV21-1 is a known pseudogene. The CDR3 is made up of 17 amino acids. In DNA form, the CDR3 reads TGTGCCAGCAGCAAAGGGGCTCAGGGGCGAACGGACTATGGCTACACCTTC. Its protein product is CASSKGAQGRTDYGYTF.

This clone was seen a few times. This chain connects TRBV28 to TRBJ1-4, with D possibly being TRBD1 (6 bases). CDR3 length: 14 residues. Between the trimmed V and J ends, which lost 6 bases and 4 bases, there was a span of 12 bases. Germline V gives CDR1 MDHEN, CDR2 SYDVKM. The CDR3 protein is CASSTGQINEKLFF. DNA of the CDR3: TGTGCCAGCAGCACCGGACAGATTAATGAAAAACTGTTTTTT.

The chain has TRBV19 and TRBJ1-2; TRBD1 is a possible D gene (5 bases). The CDR3 runs to 12 residues. The ends were cut back, 7 bases at V and 4 bases at J, with 10 bases in the middle. Germline CDR1 reads LNHDA; CDR2 reads SQIVND (reference sequence). Written as DNA, the CDR3 is TGTGCCAGTACTTCAGGGATCTATGGCTACACCTTC. It codes for CASTSGIYGYTF. The whole variable domain, filled in from reference TRBV19 and TRBJ1-2, reads DGGITQSPKYLFRKEGQNVTLSCEQNLNHDAMYWYRQDPGQGLRLIYYSQIVNDFQKGDIAEGYSVSREKKESFPLTVTSAQKNPTAFYLCASTSGIYGYTFGSGTRLTVV.

The V gene is TRBV27, the J gene TRBJ2-7; D is tentatively TRBD1 or TRBD2 (5 bases each). This CDR3 comprises 14 residues. Germline lookup yields CDR1 MNHEY and CDR2 SMNVEV (reference sequence). The V gene lost 6 bases and the J gene lost 0 bases, with 12 bases spanning the gap. The CDR3 loop is CASSGTLGSYEQYF. The DNA of the CDR3 is TGTGCCAGCAGCGGGACGCTTGGCTCCTACGAGCAGTACTTC.

This chain uses TRBV27 with TRBJ2-7; D is possibly TRBD2 (5 bases). The germline gives CDR1 MNHEY, CDR2 SMNVEV (reference sequence). This CDR3 is 15 amino acids long. Trimming pared 2 bases from V and 1 base from J, leaving 12 bases between. CDR3 sequence: CASSLRSRGSYEQYF. Written as DNA, the CDR3 is TGTGCCAGCAGTTTAAGATCCCGCGGGTCCTACGAGCAGTACTTC.

The chain joins TRBV2 to TRBJ2-7, with D maybe TRBD1 (6 bases). Trimming took 6 bases from V and 0 from J, leaving 15 bases between them. In germline, CDR1 is SNHLY, CDR2 FYNNEI. The CDR3 is made up of 15 amino acids. CDR3 residues: CASSDGTKSSYEQYF. The CDR3 DNA sequence: TGTGCCAGCAGCGACGGGACAAAGAGCTCCTACGAGCAGTACTTC.

The rearrangement uses TRBV5-1 and TRBJ1-1; 7 bases map to TRBD1. Looked up from germline, CDR1 is SGHRS and CDR2 is YFSETQ. V dropped 6 bases and J dropped 4; count of bases not matched to a gene: 9. This CDR3 comprises 14 residues. CDR3 DNA: TGCGCCAGCACCCTTCAAACAGGGGCCACTGAAGCTTTCTTT. Protein sequence: CASTLQTGATEAFF.

The chain is built from TRBV7-2 and TRBJ1-3, with D possibly being TRBD1 (5 bases). V shed 4 bases and J shed 4 bases, with 11 bases lying between them. CDR1 SGHTA and CDR2 FQGNSA come from the germline V gene. The CDR3 is 14 residues long. CDR3 in DNA: TGTGCCAGCAGCTCCACCAACAGGGGAAACACCATATATTTT. This gives the protein CASSSTNRGNTIYF. The full variable domain, its missing parts supplied by reference TRBV7-2 and TRBJ1-3, is GAGVSQSPSNKVTEKGKDVELRCDPISGHTALYWYRQSLGQGLEFLIYFQGNSAPDKSGLPSDRFSAERTGGSVSTLTIQRTQQEDSAVYLCASSSTNRGNTIYFGEGSWLTVV.

The V gene is TRBV7-8, the J gene TRBJ2-4; possibly TRBD1 for D (6 bases). The germline CDR1 and CDR2 sequences are SGHVS and FQNEAQ. The CDR3 extends over 20 amino acids. Trimming pared 5 bases from V and 3 bases from J, leaving 29 bases between. CDR3 nucleotides: TGTGCCAGCAGCCGAGGCAGCATGGGCAGGGGTAATCGTGACAAAAACATTCAGTACTTC. This sequence encodes CASSRGSMGRGNRDKNIQYF.

V gene TRBV20-1 combines with J gene TRBJ1-2; perhaps TRBD1 as D (5 bases). There are 11 residues in the CDR3. V shed 3 bases and J shed 7 bases, with 9 bases lying between them. Germline loops: CDR1 DFQATT, CDR2 SNEGSKA (reference sequence). CDR3 sequence reads: CSASPRGGYTF. The CDR3, as DNA: TGCAGTGCTAGTCCTAGGGGTGGCTACACCTTC.

This clone turned up a few times. This chain joins TRBV28 and TRBJ2-3; 9 bases agree with TRBD1. There are 14 residues in the CDR3. J lost 4 bases, V lost 5 bases, and 4 bases had no gene match. Per the germline V gene, CDR1 is MDHEN and CDR2 is SYDVKM. CDR3 DNA sequence: TGTGCCAGCAGTCCGGACAGGGGACCAGATACGCAGTATTTT. This sequence encodes CASSPDRGPDTQYF.